This T cell receptor beta chain emerged from a study of cytomegalovirus exposure and HLA in healthy donors. Generated by immunoSEQ multiplex PCR, the TCRdb table keeps only in-frame clones and is missing some. The table shows fewer than 200,000 clones, with around 92% occurring only once. This sequence was found in a young woman in good health and CMV-seropositive. The sample comprised PBMCs.

The CDR3 here is CASSIGRDRLEQYF. DNA of the CDR3: TGTGCCAGTAGTATTGGGCGGGATAGGTTGGAGCAGTACTTC. The chain links TRBV19 to TRBJ2-7; a weak D match, TRBD2 (6 bases). V was trimmed by 3 bases and J by 7 bases, leaving 16 bases between them. The V gene's germline CDR1 is LNHDA and CDR2 SQIVND (reference sequence). This CDR3 spans 14 amino acids.